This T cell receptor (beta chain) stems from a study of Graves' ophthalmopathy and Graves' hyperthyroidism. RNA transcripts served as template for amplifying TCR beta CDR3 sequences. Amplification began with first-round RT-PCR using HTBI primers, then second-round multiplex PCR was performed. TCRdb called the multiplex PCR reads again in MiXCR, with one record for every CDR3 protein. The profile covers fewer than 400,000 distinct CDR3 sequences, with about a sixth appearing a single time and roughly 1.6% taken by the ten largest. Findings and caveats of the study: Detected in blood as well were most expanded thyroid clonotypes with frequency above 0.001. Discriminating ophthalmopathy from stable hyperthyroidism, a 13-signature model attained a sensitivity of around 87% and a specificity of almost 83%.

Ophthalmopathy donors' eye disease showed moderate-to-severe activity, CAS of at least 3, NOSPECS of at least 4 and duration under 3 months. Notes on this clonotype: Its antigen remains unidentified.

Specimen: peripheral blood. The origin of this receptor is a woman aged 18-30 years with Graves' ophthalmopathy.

In DNA, the CDR3 is TGTGCCAGCAGTTCGGAGGTCGTCTACTCCTACGAGCAGTACTTC. This gives the protein CASSSEVVYSYEQYF. The rearrangement uses TRBV6-2 or TRBV6-3 and TRBJ2-7; possible D gene TRBD2, 5 bases. This CDR3 is built from 15 residues. Trimming removed 4 bases at V and 0 bases at J, with 13 bases between. Germline V CDR1 and CDR2: MNHEY, SVGEGT.